The T cell receptor (beta chain) described here comes from a study of cytomegalovirus exposure and HLA in healthy donors. Whole-study results and caveats: In a later analysis, across HLA loci, associated TCR counts were highest for DRB1, lowest for HLA-C.

The J segment lost 3 bases and the V segment lost 0 bases, leaving 10 bases of the junction unmatched. Per germline, CDR1 LGHNA and CDR2 YSLEER. The CDR3 is 17 residues long. Turning to this clone: Its antigen is unknown.

The PCR used 60 Vbeta and 13 Jbeta primers. Repertoires were generated with immunoSEQ multiplex PCR, while TCRdb's copy carries only in-frame clones and drops some. The sample carries 160,000 or so clones, 55% to 75% recorded once. This chain connects TRBV4-3 to TRBJ2-7; 8 nucleotides align to TRBD2. Sequencing was carried out using PBMCs. This receptor was obtained from a human donor in good health. The CDR3: CASSQDPGGGGGYEQYF. The CDR3 bases are TGCGCCAGCAGCCAAGATCCGGGAGGGGGAGGGGGCTACGAGCAGTACTTC.